This entry lists 7 T cell receptor beta chains sequenced from one sample in a study of breast tumors, draining lymph nodes, adjacent tissues. TCRdb independently ran MiXCR on the multiplex PCR reads; one entry per CDR3 protein. The sample lists around 140,000 distinct CDR3 sequences, 30% to 35% occurring once. Axillary draining lymph nodes of breast cancer patients supplied the node samples. The source material was axillary lymph node tissue. These receptors were obtained from a female donor with breast cancer. Some clones in this sample may be carry-over from other donors' samples.

This clonotype was recorded many times. V usage is TRBV5-1 and J usage is TRBJ2-6, with a tentative D call TRBD1 (6 bases). The CDR3 contains 16 residues. The germline V gene has CDR1 SGHRS and CDR2 YFSETQ. Trimming removed 4 bases at V and 0 bases at J, with 11 bases between. This CDR3 reads CASSPDRRSGANVLTF. CDR3 coding DNA: TGCGCCAGCAGCCCCGACAGGCGCTCTGGGGCCAACGTCCTGACTTTC.

This clonotype was seen ten or more times. The V call is TRBV5-5, the J call TRBJ2-3, with TRBD2 matching over 13 bases. The germline V gene has CDR1 SGHKS and CDR2 YYEKEE (reference sequence). CDR3 length: 17 residues. After removal of 3 bases from V and 5 bases from J, the junction contained 9 bases not matched to a gene. In DNA, the CDR3 is TGTGCCAGCAGCTCCCTAGGACTAGCGGGGGCCGGAGATACGCAGTATTTT. Its translation: CASSSLGLAGAGDTQYF.

This clonotype has a handful of counts. It may be a read error: a sequence one base away is much more abundant. This likely comes from a read error, as the CDR3 has no conserved phenylalanine or tryptophan at its end. V usage is TRBV6-5 and J usage is TRBJ1-5; D call uncertain. V was clipped by 5 bases and J by 2 bases, with 10 bases between them. Germline V gene lookup returns CDR1 MNHEY and CDR2 SVGAGI. The CDR3 is 14 amino acids. The CDR3 DNA reads as TGTGCCAGCAGTGACCGAGGAGGCAATCAGCCCCAGCATCTT. It specifies CASSDRGGNQPQHL.

Ten or more counts support this clonotype. J is TRBJ2-1 and V is TRBV2, with 8 bases aligning to TRBD1. This CDR3 comprises 16 residues. From germline, CDR1 is SNHLY and CDR2 FYNNEI. V lost 4 bases to trimming and J lost 2 bases; unmatched junction nucleotides: 7. The CDR3 DNA reads as TGTGCCAGCAGTGGAGGACAGGGCAAAACCTACAATGAGCAGTTCTTC. The encoded protein is CASSGGQGKTYNEQFF. The entire variable domain, with the rest obtained from reference TRBV2 and TRBJ2-1, is as follows: EPEVTQTPSHQVTQMGQEVILRCVPISNHLYFYWYRQILGQKVEFLVSFYNNEISEKSEIFDDQFSVERPDGSNFTLKIRSTKLEDSAMYFCASSGGQGKTYNEQFFGPGTRLTVL.

This clonotype was counted many times. V and J are TRBV29-1 and TRBJ2-1; TRBD2 is a possible D gene (6 bases). Between the trimmed V and J ends, which lost 7 bases and 7 bases, there was a span of 17 bases. The CDR3 has 13 amino acids. Germline V gives CDR1 SQVTM, CDR2 ANQGSEA. CDR3 DNA: TGCAGCGCTGGGGGACTTGCTAAGAATGAGCAGTTCTTC. It translates to CSAGGLAKNEQFF.

This clonotype was observed many times. The chain couples TRBV5-6 to TRBJ2-3; the D gene is possibly TRBD2 (5 bases). Trimming took 1 base from V and 4 from J, leaving 16 bases between them. In germline, CDR1 is SGHDT, CDR2 YYEEEE. This CDR3 is 16 amino acids long. In DNA form, the CDR3 reads TGTGCCAGCAGCTTGTATGGTGGGAGCCGCCCAGATACGCAGTATTTT. This encodes CASSLYGGSRPDTQYF.

Concerning this clonotype itself: This likely comes from a read error, as the CDR3 has no conserved phenylalanine or tryptophan at its end. This sequence joins TRBV2 and TRBJ2-3; 10 positions agree with TRBD2. The CDR3 contains 16 residues. J lost 4 bases, V lost 4 bases, and 8 bases had no gene match. Germline CDR1 reads SNHLY; CDR2 reads FYNNEI. CDR3 sequence (DNA): TGTGCCAGCAGTGGGGTCAGCGGGGGGGCCGCAGATACGCAGTATTGC. Translation gives CASSGVSGGAADTQYC.